The T cell receptor beta chain under discussion was sequenced for a study of T cells expressing NK-cell markers. TCRdb derives one entry per CDR3 protein from the 5' RACE reads, leaving out DNA. The repertoire table contains around 140,000 distinct CDR3 sequences. CDR3 length: 16 residues. Germline lookup yields CDR1 SNHLY and CDR2 FYNNEI. This receptor was taken from a man younger than 30 in good health. The sequenced material came from blood T cells: a sorted CD56 or NKG2C T cell subset, CD4+ or CD8+ T cells, or bulk PBMC T cells (not recorded which). The chain carries TRBV2 and TRBJ2-6. CDR3 sequence reads: CASSDKGTSGANVLTF.